This entry features one T cell receptor beta chain sequence. The CDR3 has 14 amino acids. This sample was included in a study of T cell changes during pregnancy in multiple sclerosis. Using immunoSEQ multiplex PCR, the repertoire was profiled, and TCRdb retains in-frame clones only, with some absent. The sample holds 35,000 to 45,000 clones, 75% to 95% seen once. The V gene is TRBV21-1, the J gene TRBJ2-7; TRBD2 was called by the table and not checked on the DNA. TRBV21-1 is reported as a pseudogene. The specimen comprised CD4+ T cells from peripheral blood mononuclear cells, sampled in the second trimester of pregnancy. The receptor's source is a female donor in good health, enrolled as a control in a pregnancy study. The CDR3 is CASSRDWVTYEQYF. The CDR3 region has the DNA TGTGCCAGCAGCAGGGACTGGGTCACCTACGAGCAGTACTTC.